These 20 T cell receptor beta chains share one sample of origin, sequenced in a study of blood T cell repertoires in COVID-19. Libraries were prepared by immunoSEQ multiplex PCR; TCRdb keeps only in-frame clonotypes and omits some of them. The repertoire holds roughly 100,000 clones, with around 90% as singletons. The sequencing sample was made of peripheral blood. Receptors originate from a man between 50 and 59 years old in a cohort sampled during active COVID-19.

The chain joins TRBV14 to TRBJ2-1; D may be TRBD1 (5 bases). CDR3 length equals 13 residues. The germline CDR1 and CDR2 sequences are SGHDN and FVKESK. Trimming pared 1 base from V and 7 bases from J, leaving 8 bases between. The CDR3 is CASSQVRGNEQFF. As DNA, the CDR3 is TGTGCCAGCAGCCAAGTTAGGGGAAATGAGCAGTTCTTC.

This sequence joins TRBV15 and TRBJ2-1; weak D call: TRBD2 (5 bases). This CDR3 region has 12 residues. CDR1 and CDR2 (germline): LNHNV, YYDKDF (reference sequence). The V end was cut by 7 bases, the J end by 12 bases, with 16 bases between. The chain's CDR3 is CATTSTAVPQFF. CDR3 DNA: TGTGCCACCACTTCCACAGCGGTACCGCAGTTCTTC.

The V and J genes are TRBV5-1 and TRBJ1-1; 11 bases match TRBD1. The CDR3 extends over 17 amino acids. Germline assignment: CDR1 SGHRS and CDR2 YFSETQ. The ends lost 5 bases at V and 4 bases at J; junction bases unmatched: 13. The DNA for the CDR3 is TGCGCCAGCAGTTACCGGGACAGGGGGTTACGCGGCACTGAAGCTTTCTTT. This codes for CASSYRDRGLRGTEAFF.

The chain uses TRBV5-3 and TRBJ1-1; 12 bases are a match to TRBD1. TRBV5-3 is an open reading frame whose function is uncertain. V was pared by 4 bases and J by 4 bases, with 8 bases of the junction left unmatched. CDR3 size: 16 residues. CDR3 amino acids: CARSIGTGGGGTEAFF. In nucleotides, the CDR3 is TGTGCCAGAAGCATCGGGACAGGGGGCGGGGGCACTGAAGCTTTCTTT.

Here the CDR3 DNA reads TGTGCCACCGAGGCCACAGGGAGTGGCACCGGGGAGCTGTTTTTT. Its translation: CATEATGSGTGELFF. This sequence joins TRBV6-5 and TRBJ2-2; D might be TRBD1 (6 bases). With 10 bases removed from V and 4 bases from J, the gap between germline ends came to 19 bases. Germline V gives CDR1 MNHEY, CDR2 SVGAGI. This CDR3 contains 15 residues.

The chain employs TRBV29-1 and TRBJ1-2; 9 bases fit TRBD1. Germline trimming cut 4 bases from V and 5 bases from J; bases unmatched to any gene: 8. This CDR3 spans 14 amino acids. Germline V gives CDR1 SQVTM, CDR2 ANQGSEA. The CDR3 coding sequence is TGCAGCGTTGCTGATGGAGACAGGGGGTATGGCTACACCTTC. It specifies CSVADGDRGYGYTF.

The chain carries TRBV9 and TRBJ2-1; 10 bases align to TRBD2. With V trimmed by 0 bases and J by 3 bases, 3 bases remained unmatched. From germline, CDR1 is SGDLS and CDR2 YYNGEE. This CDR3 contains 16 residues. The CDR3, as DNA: TGTGCCAGCAGCGTAGGAATAGCGGGGGGCTACAATGAGCAGTTCTTC. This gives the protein CASSVGIAGGYNEQFF.

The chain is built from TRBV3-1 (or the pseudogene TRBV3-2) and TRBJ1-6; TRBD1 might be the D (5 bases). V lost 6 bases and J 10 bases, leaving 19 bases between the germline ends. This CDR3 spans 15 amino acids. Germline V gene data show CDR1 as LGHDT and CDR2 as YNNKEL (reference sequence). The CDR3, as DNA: TGTGCCAGCAGGCAGTCCCACGGGGGAGAGTCACCCCTCCACTTT. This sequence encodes CASRQSHGGESPLHF.

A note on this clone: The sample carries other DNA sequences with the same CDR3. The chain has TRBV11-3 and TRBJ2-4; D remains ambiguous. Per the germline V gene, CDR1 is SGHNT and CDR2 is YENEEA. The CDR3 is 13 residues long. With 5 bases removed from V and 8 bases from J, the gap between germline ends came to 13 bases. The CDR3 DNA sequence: TGTGCCAGCAGCGATCAACTGGTGGACATTCAGTACTTC. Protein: CASSDQLVDIQYF.

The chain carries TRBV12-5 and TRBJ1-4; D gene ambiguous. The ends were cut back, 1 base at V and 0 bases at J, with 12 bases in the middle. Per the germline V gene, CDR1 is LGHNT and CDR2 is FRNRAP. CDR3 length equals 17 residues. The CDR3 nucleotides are TGTGCTAGTGGTTTGGGGATAGGAGGTGCAACTAATGAAAAACTGTTTTTT. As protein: CASGLGIGGATNEKLFF.

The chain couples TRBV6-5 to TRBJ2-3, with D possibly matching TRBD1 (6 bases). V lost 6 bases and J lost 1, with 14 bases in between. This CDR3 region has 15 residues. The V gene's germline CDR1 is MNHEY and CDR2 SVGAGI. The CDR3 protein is CASSRSGHRTDTQYF. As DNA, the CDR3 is TGTGCCAGCAGCCGTTCGGGACACCGCACAGATACGCAGTATTTT.

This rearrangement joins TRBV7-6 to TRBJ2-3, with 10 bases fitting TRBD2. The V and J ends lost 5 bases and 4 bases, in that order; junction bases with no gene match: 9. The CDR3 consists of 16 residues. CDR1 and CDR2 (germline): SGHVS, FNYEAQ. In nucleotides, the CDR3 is TGTGCCAGCAGCACGGGAAGCGGGGGGGCGGCAGATACGCAGTATTTT. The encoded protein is CASSTGSGGAADTQYF.

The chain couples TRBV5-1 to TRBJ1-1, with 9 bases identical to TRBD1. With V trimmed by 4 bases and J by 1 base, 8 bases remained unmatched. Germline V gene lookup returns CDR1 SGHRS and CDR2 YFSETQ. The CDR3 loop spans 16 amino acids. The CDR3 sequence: CASSQQGAQRNTEAFF. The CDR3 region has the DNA TGCGCCAGCAGCCAACAGGGGGCGCAAAGGAACACTGAAGCTTTCTTT. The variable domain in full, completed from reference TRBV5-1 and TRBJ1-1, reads KAGVTQTPRYLIKTRGQQVTLSCSPISGHRSVSWYQQTPGQGLQFLFEYFSETQRNKGNFPGRFSGRQFSNSRSEMNVSTLELGDSALYLCASSQQGAQRNTEAFFGQGTRLTVV.

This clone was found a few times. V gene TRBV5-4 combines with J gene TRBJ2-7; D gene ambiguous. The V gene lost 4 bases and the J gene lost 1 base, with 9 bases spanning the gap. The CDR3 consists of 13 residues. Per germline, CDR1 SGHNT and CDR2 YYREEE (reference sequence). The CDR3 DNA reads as TGTGCCAGCAGCCTAGACCTTTCCTACGAGCAGTACTTC. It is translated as CASSLDLSYEQYF.

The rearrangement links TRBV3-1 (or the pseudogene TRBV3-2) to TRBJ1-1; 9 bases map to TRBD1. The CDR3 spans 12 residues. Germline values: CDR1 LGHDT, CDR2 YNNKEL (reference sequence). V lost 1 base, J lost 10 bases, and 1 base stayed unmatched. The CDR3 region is CASSQADRGAFF. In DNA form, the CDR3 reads TGTGCCAGCAGCCAAGCGGACAGGGGAGCTTTCTTT.

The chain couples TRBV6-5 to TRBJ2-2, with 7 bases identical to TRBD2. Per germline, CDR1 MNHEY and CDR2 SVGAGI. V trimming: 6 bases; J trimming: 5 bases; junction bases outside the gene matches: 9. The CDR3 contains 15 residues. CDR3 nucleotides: TGTGCCAGCAGCCCCGGGACTACCGTAACCGGGGAGCTGTTTTTT. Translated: CASSPGTTVTGELFF.

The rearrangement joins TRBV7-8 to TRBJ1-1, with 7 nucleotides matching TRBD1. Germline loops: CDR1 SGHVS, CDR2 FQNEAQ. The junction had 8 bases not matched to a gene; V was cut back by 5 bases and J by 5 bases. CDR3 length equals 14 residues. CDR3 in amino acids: CASSPRTGQTEAFF. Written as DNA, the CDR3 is TGTGCCAGCAGCCCCCGGACAGGCCAGACTGAAGCTTTCTTT.

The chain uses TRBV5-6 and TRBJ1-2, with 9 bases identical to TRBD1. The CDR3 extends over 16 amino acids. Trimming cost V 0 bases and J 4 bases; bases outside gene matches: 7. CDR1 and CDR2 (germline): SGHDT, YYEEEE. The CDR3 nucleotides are TGTGCCAGCAGCTTGGCCGGGACAGGGTCCCTCTATGGCTACACCTTC. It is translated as CASSLAGTGSLYGYTF.

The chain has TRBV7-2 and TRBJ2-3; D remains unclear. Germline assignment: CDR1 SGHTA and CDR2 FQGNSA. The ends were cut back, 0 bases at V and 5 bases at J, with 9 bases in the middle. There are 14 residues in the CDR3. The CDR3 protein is CASSLAISRDTQYF. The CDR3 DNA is TGTGCCAGCAGCTTAGCGATTAGTCGAGATACGCAGTATTTT.

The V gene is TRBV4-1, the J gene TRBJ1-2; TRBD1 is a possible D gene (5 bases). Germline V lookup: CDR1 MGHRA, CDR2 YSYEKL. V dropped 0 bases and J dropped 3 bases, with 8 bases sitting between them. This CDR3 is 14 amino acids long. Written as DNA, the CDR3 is TGCGCCAGCAGCCAAGATAGGGGATACTATGGCTACACCTTC. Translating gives CASSQDRGYYGYTF.